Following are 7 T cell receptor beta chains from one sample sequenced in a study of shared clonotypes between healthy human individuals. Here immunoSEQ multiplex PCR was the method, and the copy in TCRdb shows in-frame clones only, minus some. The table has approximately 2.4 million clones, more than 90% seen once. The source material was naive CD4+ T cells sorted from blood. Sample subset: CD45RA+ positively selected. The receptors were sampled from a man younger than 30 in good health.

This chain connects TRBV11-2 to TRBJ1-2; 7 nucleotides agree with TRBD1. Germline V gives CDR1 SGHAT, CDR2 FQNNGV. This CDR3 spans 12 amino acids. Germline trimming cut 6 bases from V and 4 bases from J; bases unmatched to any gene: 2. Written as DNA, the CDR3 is TGTGCCAGCAGTACAGGGGTCTATGGCTACACCTTC. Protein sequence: CASSTGVYGYTF. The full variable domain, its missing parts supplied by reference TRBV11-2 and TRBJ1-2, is EAGVAQSPRYKIIEKRQSVAFWCNPISGHATLYWYQQILGQGPKLLIQFQNNGVVDDSQLPKDRFSAERLKGVDSTLKIQPAKLEDSAVYLCASSTGVYGYTFGSGTRLTVV.

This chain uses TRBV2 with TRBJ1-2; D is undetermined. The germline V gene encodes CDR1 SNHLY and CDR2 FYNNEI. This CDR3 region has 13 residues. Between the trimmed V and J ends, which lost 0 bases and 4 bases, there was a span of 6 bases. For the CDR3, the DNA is TGTGCCAGCAGTGAAGCTCCGGGCTATGGCTACACCTTC. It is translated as CASSEAPGYGYTF.

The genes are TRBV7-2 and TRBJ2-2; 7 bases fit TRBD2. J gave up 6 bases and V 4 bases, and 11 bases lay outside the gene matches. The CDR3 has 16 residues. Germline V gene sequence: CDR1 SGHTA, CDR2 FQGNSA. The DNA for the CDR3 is TGTGCCAGCAGCTCCCGACTAGCCGTGGGGCCCGGGGAGCTGTTTTTT. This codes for CASSSRLAVGPGELFF.

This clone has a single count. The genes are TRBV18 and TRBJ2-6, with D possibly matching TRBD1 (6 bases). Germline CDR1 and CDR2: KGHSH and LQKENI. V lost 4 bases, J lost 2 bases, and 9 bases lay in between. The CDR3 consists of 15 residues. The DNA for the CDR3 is TGTGCCAGCTCACGCGACAGGACTGGGGCCAACGTCCTGACTTTC. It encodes CASSRDRTGANVLTF. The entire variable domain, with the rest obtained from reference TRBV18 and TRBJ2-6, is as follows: NAGVMQNPRHLVRRRGQEARLRCSPMKGHSHVYWYRQLPEEGLKFMVYLQKENIIDESGMPKERFSAEFPKEGPSILRIQQVVRGDSAAYFCASSRDRTGANVLTFGAGSRLTVL.

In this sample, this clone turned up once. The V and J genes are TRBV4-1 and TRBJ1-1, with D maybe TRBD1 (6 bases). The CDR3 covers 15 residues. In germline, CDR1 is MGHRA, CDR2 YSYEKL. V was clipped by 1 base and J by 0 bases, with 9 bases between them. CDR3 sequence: CASSQVQGLNTEAFF. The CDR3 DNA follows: TGCGCCAGCAGCCAAGTCCAGGGGTTGAACACTGAAGCTTTCTTT.

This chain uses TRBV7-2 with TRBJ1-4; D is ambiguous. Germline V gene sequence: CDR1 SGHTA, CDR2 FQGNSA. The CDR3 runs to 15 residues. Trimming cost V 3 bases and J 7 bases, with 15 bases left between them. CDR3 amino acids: CASSLEALASEKLFF. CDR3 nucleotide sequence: TGTGCCAGCAGCTTGGAGGCTCTCGCTAGTGAAAAACTGTTTTTT.

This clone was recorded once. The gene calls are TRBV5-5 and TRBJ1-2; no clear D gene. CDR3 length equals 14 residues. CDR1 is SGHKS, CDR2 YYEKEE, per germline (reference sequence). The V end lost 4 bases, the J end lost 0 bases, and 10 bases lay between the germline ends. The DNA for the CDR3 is TGTGCCAGCAGCCGCGGGGAGGCTAACTATGGCTACACCTTC. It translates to CASSRGEANYGYTF.